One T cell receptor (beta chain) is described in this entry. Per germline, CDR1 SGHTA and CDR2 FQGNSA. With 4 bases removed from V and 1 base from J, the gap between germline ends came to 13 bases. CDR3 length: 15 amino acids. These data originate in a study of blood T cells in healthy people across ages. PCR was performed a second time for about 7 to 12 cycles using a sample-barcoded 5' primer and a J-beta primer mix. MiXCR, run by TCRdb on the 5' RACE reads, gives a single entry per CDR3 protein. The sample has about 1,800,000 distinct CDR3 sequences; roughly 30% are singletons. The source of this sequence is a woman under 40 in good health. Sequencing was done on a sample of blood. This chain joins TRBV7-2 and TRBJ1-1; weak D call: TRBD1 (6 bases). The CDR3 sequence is CASSSTGWKNTEAFF. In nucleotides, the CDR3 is TGTGCCAGCAGCTCCACAGGGTGGAAGAACACTGAAGCTTTCTTT.